This T cell receptor (beta chain) was observed in a study of blood T cell repertoires in COVID-19. Study-wide background: COVID-19 samples from acute and convalescent phases originated in the United States, Italy and Spain. The cDNA or gDNA used as material had been derived from T cells, B-cell-depleted T cells, or PBMCs.

Authors' analysis steps: Estimation of nucleated cell counts relied on the amplification of reference gene primers. Sequenced by immunoSEQ multiplex PCR; TCRdb stores in-frame clones only, minus some. The DNA was the basis for D and trimming; V, J and clone size are from that table. The profile shows some 130,000 clones, roughly four fifths of them singletons. Cohort 3 recovered donors had two negative PCRs, clearance, or symptom resolution. The length of the CDR3 is 15 residues. V was pared by 3 bases and J by 1 base, with 1 base of the junction left unmatched. Germline CDR1 is SNHLY and CDR2 is FYNNEI.

The gene calls are TRBV2 and TRBJ1-3; 9 bases fit TRBD1. The sample taken for sequencing was PBMCs or T cells enriched from blood (not recorded which). The sequence was obtained from a young man who had recovered from COVID-19. Written as DNA, the CDR3 is TGTGCCAGCAGTGATGGACAGGGGTCTGGAAACACCATATATTTT. It specifies CASSDGQGSGNTIYF.